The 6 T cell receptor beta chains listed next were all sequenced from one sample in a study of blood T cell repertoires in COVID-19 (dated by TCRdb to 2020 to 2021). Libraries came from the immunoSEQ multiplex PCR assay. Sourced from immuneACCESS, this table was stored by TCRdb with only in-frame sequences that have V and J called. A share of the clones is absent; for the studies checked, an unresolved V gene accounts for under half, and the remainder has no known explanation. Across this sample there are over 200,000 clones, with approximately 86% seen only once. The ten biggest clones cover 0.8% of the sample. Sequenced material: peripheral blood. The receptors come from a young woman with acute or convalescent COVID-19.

CDR3 nucleotide sequence: TGTGCCAGCAGTGACTCGAGTCACTTCGGTGAGCAGTTCTTC. Its translation: CASSDSSHFGEQFF. This chain connects TRBV6-4 to TRBJ2-1; D gene unclear. V shed 0 bases and J shed 9 bases, with 12 bases lying between them. The CDR3 runs 14 residues. Germline V CDR1 and CDR2: MRHNA, SNTAGT.

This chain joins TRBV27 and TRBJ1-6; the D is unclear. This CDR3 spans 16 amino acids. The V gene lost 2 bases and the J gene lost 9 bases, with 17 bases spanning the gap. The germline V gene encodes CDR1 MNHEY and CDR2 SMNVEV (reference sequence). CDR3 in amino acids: CASSLERPAAGSPLHF. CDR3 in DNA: TGTGCCAGCAGTTTAGAAAGGCCGGCGGCGGGTTCACCCCTCCACTTT.

As DNA, the CDR3 is TGTGCCAGCACCGTTCATACGACAGGGAACACTGAAGCTTTCTTT. Encoded protein: CASTVHTTGNTEAFF. The chain combines TRBV5-5 with TRBJ1-1; tentative D call: TRBD1 (6 bases). V dropped 6 bases and J dropped 1 base, with 16 bases sitting between them. From germline, CDR1 is SGHKS and CDR2 YYEKEE (reference sequence). The CDR3 runs 15 residues.

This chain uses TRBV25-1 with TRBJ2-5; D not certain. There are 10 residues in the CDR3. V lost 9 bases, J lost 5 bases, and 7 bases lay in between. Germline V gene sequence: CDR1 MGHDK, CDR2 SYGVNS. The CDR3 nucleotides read TGTGCCAGTGGTCGGGAGACCCAGTACTTC. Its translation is CASGRETQYF.

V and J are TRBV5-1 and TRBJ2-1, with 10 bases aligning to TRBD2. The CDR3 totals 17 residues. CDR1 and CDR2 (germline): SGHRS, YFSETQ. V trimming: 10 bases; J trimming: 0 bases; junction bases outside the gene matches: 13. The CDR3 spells CAGPGLAEKASYNEQFF. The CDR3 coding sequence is TGCGCCGGACCCGGACTAGCGGAAAAAGCCTCCTACAATGAGCAGTTCTTC.

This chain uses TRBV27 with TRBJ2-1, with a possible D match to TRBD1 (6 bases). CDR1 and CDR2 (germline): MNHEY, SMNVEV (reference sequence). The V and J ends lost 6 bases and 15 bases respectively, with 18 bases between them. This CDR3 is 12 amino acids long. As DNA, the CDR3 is TGTGCCAGCAGAGAGGAATGGGGACACTCGTTCTTC. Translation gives CASREEWGHSFF.